The clone carrying this T cell receptor (beta chain) was detected many times. The antigen is unknown. This sample is drawn from a study of neurological immune-mediated disorders. The V end lost 6 bases, the J end lost 5 bases, and 17 bases lay between the germline ends. Germline lookup yields CDR1 MGHDK and CDR2 SYGVNS. CDR3 length: 14 amino acids. The authors produced cDNA by 5'RACE using 10-nucleotide random UMIs. TCRdb re-called the 5' RACE reads through MiXCR, storing one row per CDR3 protein. The sample lists approximately 74,000 distinct CDR3 sequences; 4% to 6% were seen once. General study points: When the repertoires were sorted by phylogenetic grouping, those of 18 of 34 multiple sclerosis patients ended up in one related-CDR3 cluster, a possible signature. HTLV-1-associated myelopathy had the most TCR clonal expansion, while multiple sclerosis had the least, a level that fell below healthy controls.

Sequenced: PBMCs. This chain links TRBV25-1 with TRBJ2-7, with D perhaps matching TRBD1 or TRBD2 (5 bases each). This TCR derives from a man aged 18-30 years with multiple sclerosis. For the CDR3, the DNA is TGTGCCAGCAGCCCCAGTGGGGGTATCGACGAGCAGTACTTC. Translating it yields CASSPSGGIDEQYF.